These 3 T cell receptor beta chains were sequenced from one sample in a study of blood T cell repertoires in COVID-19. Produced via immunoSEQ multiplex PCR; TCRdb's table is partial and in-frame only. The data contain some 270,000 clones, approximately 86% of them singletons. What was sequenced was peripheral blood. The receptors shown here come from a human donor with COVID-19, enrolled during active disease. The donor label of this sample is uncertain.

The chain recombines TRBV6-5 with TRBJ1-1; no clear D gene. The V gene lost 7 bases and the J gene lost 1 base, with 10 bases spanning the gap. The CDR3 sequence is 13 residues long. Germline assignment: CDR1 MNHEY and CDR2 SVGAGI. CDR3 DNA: TGTGCCAGCACCAATGTCGGGAACACTGAAGCTTTCTTT. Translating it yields CASTNVGNTEAFF.

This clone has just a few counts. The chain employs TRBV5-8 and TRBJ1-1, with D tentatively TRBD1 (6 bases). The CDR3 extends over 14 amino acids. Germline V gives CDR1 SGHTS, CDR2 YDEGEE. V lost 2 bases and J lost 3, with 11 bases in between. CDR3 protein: CASSFGGADTEAFF. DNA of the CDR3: TGTGCCAGCAGCTTCGGGGGGGCGGACACTGAAGCTTTCTTT. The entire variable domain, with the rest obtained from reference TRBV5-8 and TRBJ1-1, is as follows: EAGVTQSPTHLIKTRGQQATLRCSPISGHTSVYWYQQALGLGLQFLLWYDEGEERNRGNFPPRFSGRQFPNYSSELNVNALELEDSALYLCASSFGGADTEAFFGQGTRLTVV.

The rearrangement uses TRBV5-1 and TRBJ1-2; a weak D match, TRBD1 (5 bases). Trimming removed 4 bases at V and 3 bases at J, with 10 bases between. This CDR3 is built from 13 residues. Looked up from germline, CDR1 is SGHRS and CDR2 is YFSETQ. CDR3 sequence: CASSGAVDYGYTF. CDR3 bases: TGCGCCAGCAGCGGGGCAGTGGACTATGGCTACACCTTC. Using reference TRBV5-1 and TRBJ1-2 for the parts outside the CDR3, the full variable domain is KAGVTQTPRYLIKTRGQQVTLSCSPISGHRSVSWYQQTPGQGLQFLFEYFSETQRNKGNFPGRFSGRQFSNSRSEMNVSTLELGDSALYLCASSGAVDYGYTFGSGTRLTVV.